The 3 T cell receptor beta chains presented below share a single source sample, sequenced in a study of shared clonotypes between healthy human individuals. Libraries were prepared by immunoSEQ multiplex PCR; TCRdb keeps only in-frame clonotypes and omits some of them. This sample has roughly 2,300,000 clones, with roughly 90% found just once. The specimen was naive CD4+ T cells from PBMCs. Subset defined: CD45RA+ positively selected. These receptors were obtained from a man aged 18 to 30 in good health. Some clones in this sample may be carry-over from other donors' samples.

The chain carries TRBV6-1 and TRBJ2-7; D gene unclear. The germline V gene encodes CDR1 MNHNS and CDR2 SASEGT. The CDR3 loop spans 11 amino acids. Trimming shortened V by 5 bases and J by 1 base, and 3 bases separated the two germline ends. CDR3 residues: CASSTSYEQYF. In nucleotides, the CDR3 is TGTGCCAGCAGTACATCCTACGAGCAGTACTTC.

The genes are TRBV20-1 and TRBJ2-1; TRBD2 matches 7 bases. J was trimmed by 11 bases and V by 6 bases; bases with no gene match: 7. CDR3 size: 11 residues. Per germline, CDR1 DFQATT and CDR2 SNEGSKA (reference sequence). The CDR3 loop is CSAQTSEKQFF. The CDR3 coding sequence is TGCAGTGCACAAACTAGCGAGAAGCAGTTCTTC.

This chain joins TRBV30 and TRBJ2-7; 8 nucleotides align to TRBD1. In germline, CDR1 is GTSNPN, CDR2 SVGIG (reference sequence). Trimming cost V 1 base and J 7 bases; bases outside gene matches: 6. The CDR3 runs to 13 residues. For the CDR3, the DNA is TGTGCCTGGAGTGCCCAGGGGGCGGGAGAGCAGTACTTC. Amino acid sequence: CAWSAQGAGEQYF.